One TCR beta chain is described in this entry. V lost 3 bases, J lost 4 bases, and 3 bases stayed unmatched. Germline V gives CDR1 MNHNS, CDR2 SASEGT. CDR3 length equals 14 residues. The data originate from a study of blood T cell repertoires in COVID-19. Method: immunoSEQ multiplex PCR; TCRdb's copy keeps in-frame clones and lacks some. The sample contains some 400,000 clones, approximately 89% of which appear only once. The specimen was PBMCs or T cells enriched from blood (not recorded which). This sequence joins TRBV6-1 and TRBJ1-2, with 9 bases identical to TRBD1. The sequence came from a woman aged 40 to 55 who had been exposed to COVID-19. The chain's CDR3 is CASSETGQGYGYTF. The CDR3 bases are TGTGCCAGCAGTGAGACGGGACAGGGCTATGGCTACACCTTC.